This T cell receptor (beta chain) was captured by sequencing in a study of cytomegalovirus exposure and HLA in healthy donors. Overall study context: The 100 to 150 validation repertoires and the 650 to 850 first-cohort repertoires shared a platform, a later analysis reported.

The protocol was immunoSEQ multiplex PCR, while the TCRdb copy is restricted to in-frame clones and leaves out a portion. Of 110,000 or so clones listed, 70% to 90% are singletons. Trimming removed 3 bases at V and 6 bases at J, with 21 bases between. The CDR3 runs 17 residues. In germline, CDR1 is SGHRS, CDR2 YFSETQ. In regard to this clone: Its cognate antigen is unknown.

It was the approximately 130-subject validation cohort, separate from the roughly 700-subject first cohort, to which the donors belonged. Findings and caveats of the study: Subsequent analysis showed first-cohort TCR clusters tending to co-occur in some 120 validation repertoires. Most TCR sequences showed up rarely, but some public TCRs showed up in many donors.

The receptor was derived from a man younger than 30 in good health and CMV-seropositive. J is TRBJ2-2 and V is TRBV5-1; possible D gene TRBD2, 6 bases. The material sequenced was PBMCs. The CDR3: CASSWDGLPFGSGELFF. In DNA form, the CDR3 reads TGCGCCAGCAGCTGGGACGGACTACCTTTTGGCTCCGGGGAGCTGTTTTTT.